The 4 T cell receptor beta chains in this list originate from one sample, sequenced in a study of control samples from healthy donors and cancer patients. Some clones are missing from TCRdb's copy, which holds only in-frame ones; the method was immunoSEQ multiplex PCR. The top ten hold 1.5% of the sample, which has 150,000 to 200,000 clones, 91% seen once. Source material: blood. Source of these receptors: a woman in her twenties or thirties in good health.

V usage is TRBV4-1 and J usage is TRBJ1-4; D is possibly TRBD1 (5 bases). The germline gives CDR1 MGHRA, CDR2 YSYEKL. The CDR3 loop spans 14 amino acids. The V end was cut by 2 bases, the J end by 4 bases, with 8 bases between. CDR3 region: CASSQQGDNEKLFF. In DNA, the CDR3 is TGCGCCAGCAGCCAACAGGGTGATAATGAAAAACTGTTTTTT.

V gene TRBV11-2 combines with J gene TRBJ1-2; maybe TRBD1 (5 bases). The CDR3 sequence is 15 residues long. V lost 2 bases and J lost 4, with 14 bases in between. The germline gives CDR1 SGHAT, CDR2 FQNNGV. CDR3 coding DNA: TGTGCCAGCAGCTTACGTCCAGGGTGGGCCTATGGCTACACCTTC. Translated, it gives CASSLRPGWAYGYTF.

V and J are TRBV28 and TRBJ1-6; the D gene is possibly TRBD1 (5 bases). V was cut by 3 bases and J by 6 bases, with 9 bases left in between. The germline gives CDR1 MDHEN, CDR2 SYDVKM. The CDR3 runs to 14 residues. This CDR3 is CASSLGPTNSPLHF. CDR3 DNA: TGTGCCAGCAGTTTGGGACCGACTAATTCACCCCTCCACTTT.

This rearrangement joins TRBV19 to TRBJ1-2, with 7 bases matching TRBD1. This CDR3 contains 13 residues. CDR1 and CDR2 (germline): LNHDA, SQIVND (reference sequence). J lost 7 bases, V lost 5 bases, and 7 bases had no gene match. The DNA for the CDR3 is TGTGCCAGTAGTCCGACAGGGTTGGGTGGCTACACCTTC. Its translation is CASSPTGLGGYTF.